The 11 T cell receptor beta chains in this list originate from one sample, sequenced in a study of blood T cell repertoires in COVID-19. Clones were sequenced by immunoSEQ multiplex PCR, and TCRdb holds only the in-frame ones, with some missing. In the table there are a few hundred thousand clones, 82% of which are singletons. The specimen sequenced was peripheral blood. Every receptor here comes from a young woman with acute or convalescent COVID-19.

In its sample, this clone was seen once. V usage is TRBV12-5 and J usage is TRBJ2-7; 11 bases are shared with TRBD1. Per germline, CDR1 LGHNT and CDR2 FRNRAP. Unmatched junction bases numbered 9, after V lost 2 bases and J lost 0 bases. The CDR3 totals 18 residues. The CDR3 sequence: CASGLRDRGLLYSYEQYF. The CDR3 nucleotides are TGTGCTAGTGGTTTGCGGGACAGGGGGTTATTGTACTCCTACGAGCAGTACTTC.

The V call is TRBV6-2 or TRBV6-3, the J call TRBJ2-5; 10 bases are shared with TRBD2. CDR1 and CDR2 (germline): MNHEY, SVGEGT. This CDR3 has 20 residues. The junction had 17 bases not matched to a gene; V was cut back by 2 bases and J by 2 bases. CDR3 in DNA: TGTGCCAGCAGTTACGCTCGGGGCACGGAAGCGGGAGGGAGACAAGAGACCCAGTACTTC. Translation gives CASSYARGTEAGGRQETQYF.

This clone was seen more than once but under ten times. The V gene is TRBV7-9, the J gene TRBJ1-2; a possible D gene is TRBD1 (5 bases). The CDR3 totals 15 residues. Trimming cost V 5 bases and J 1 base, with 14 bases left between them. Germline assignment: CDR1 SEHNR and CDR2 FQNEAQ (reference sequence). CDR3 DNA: TGTGCCAGCAGCCGTGCCGGGGGGAGTAACTATGGCTACACCTTC. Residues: CASSRAGGSNYGYTF.

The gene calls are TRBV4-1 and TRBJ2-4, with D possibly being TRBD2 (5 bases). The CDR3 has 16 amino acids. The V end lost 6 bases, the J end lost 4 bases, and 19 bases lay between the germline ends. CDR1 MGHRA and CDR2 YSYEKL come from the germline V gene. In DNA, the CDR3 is TGCGCCAGCAGACTAGACAACATGTCTGGGAAAAACATTCAGTACTTC. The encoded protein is CASRLDNMSGKNIQYF.

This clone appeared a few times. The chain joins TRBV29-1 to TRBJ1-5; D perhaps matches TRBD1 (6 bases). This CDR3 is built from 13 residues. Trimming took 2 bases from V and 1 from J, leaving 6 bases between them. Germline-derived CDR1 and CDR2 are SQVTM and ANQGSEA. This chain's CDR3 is CSVETGSNQPQHF. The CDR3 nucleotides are TGCAGCGTTGAAACAGGGAGCAATCAGCCCCAGCATTTT.

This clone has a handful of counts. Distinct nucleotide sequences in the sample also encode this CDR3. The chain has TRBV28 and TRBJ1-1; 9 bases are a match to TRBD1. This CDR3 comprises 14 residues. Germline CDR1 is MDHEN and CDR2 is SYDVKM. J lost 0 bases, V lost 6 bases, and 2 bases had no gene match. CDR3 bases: TGTGCCAGCAGGACAGGGGGTCTGAACACTGAAGCTTTCTTT. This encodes CASRTGGLNTEAFF. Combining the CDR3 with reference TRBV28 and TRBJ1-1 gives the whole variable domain DVKVTQSSRYLVKRTGEKVFLECVQDMDHENMFWYRQDPGLGLRLIYFSYDVKMKEKGDIPEGYSVSREKKERFSLILESASTNQTSMYLCASRTGGLNTEAFFGQGTRLTVV.

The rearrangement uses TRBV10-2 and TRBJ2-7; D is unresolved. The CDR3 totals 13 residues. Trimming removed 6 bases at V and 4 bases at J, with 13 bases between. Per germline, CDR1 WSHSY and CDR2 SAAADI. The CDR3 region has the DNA TGCGCCAGCAGCCCCAGCGATGTTTACGAGCAGTACTTC. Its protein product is CASSPSDVYEQYF.

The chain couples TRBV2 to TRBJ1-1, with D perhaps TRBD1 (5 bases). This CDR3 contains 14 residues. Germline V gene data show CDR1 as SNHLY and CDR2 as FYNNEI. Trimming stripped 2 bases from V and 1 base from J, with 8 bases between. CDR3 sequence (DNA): TGTGCCAGCAGTGAACAGGGAGGGAACACTGAAGCTTTCTTT. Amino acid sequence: CASSEQGGNTEAFF.

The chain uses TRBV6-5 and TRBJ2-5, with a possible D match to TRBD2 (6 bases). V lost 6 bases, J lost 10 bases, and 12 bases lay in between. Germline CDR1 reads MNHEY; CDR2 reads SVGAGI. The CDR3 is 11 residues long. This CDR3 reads CASRNPRGQYF. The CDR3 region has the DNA TGTGCCAGCAGGAATCCGCGGGGCCAGTACTTC.

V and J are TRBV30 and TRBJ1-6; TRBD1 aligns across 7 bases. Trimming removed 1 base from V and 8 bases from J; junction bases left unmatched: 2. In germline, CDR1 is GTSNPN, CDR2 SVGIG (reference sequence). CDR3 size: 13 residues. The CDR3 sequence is CAWSETGYSPLHF. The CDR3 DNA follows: TGTGCCTGGAGTGAGACAGGGTATTCACCCCTCCACTTT.

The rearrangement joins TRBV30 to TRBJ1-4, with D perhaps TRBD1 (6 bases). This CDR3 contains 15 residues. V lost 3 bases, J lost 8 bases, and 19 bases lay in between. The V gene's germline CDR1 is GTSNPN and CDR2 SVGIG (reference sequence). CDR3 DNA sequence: TGTGCCTGGAGCGGAAACAGGGCTACTGGGGAAAAACTGTTTTTT. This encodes CAWSGNRATGEKLFF.